These 8 T cell receptor beta chains share one sample of origin, sequenced in a study of blood T cells in healthy people across ages. A J-beta primer mix and a sample-barcoded 5' primer were used in a second PCR of roughly 6 to 12 cycles. From the 5' RACE reads, TCRdb called clonotypes with MiXCR, one entry per CDR3 protein. The sample has 1.5 million to 2 million distinct CDR3 sequences, around 35% seen once. Source material: blood. These receptors were collected from a woman in her twenties or thirties in good health.

J is TRBJ2-7 and V is TRBV27; possibly TRBD1 or TRBD2 for D (7 bases each). The V and J ends lost 8 bases and 2 bases respectively, with 22 bases between them. Looked up from germline, CDR1 is MNHEY and CDR2 is SMNVEV (reference sequence). The CDR3 is 16 amino acids. CDR3 amino acids: CASDSFRGGITYEQYF. CDR3 DNA sequence: TGTGCCAGCGACAGTTTCAGGGGGGGCATAACCTACGAGCAGTACTTC.

The chain is built from TRBV3-1 and TRBJ1-6, with D possibly being TRBD1 (6 bases). CDR1 and CDR2 (germline): LGHDT, YNNKEL (reference sequence). The CDR3 is 13 amino acids. Between the trimmed V and J ends, which lost 1 base and 17 bases, there was a span of 15 bases. The CDR3 coding sequence is TGTGCCAGCAGCCAAGCCCAGGGGTTTTACTTCCACTTT. Its translation: CASSQAQGFYFHF.

V usage is TRBV7-2 and J usage is TRBJ2-1; D unclear. Germline-derived CDR1 and CDR2 are SGHTA and FQGNSA. Trimming left V 5 bases short and J 10 bases short, with 21 bases between. The CDR3 runs to 15 residues. CDR3 amino acids: CASSRDVTVSREQFF. In DNA form, the CDR3 reads TGTGCCAGCAGCCGCGACGTAACAGTGAGCAGGGAGCAGTTCTTC.

V usage is TRBV7-8 and J usage is TRBJ2-7; D perhaps matches TRBD1 (6 bases). V was clipped by 1 base and J by 2 bases, with 12 bases between them. The CDR3 sequence is 15 residues long. Germline V gene sequence: CDR1 SGHVS, CDR2 FQNEAQ. The CDR3 here is CASSLVPQGTYEQYF. In DNA form, the CDR3 reads TGTGCCAGCAGCTTAGTCCCTCAGGGGACCTACGAGCAGTACTTC.

The CDR3 DNA follows: TGTGCCACCATCCGGGACGGTGGTCGGCAGCCCCAGCATTTT. Protein: CATIRDGGRQPQHF. This chain joins TRBV6-1 and TRBJ1-5; D is possibly TRBD1 (5 bases). The CDR3 length is 14 residues. V was shortened by 10 bases and J by 7 bases, with 20 bases between the two germline ends. From germline, CDR1 is MNHNS and CDR2 SASEGT.

At least ten counts were recorded for this clonotype. This sequence joins TRBV29-1 and TRBJ2-3; D may match TRBD1 or TRBD2 (5 bases each). Germline CDR1 reads SQVTM; CDR2 reads ANQGSEA. The V and J ends lost 8 bases and 1 base respectively, with 10 bases between them. This CDR3 region has 12 residues. Here the CDR3 DNA reads TGCAGCTACTTGGGGGGCACAGATACGCAGTATTTT. As protein: CSYLGGTDTQYF.

This clonotype has just a few counts. The chain joins TRBV7-2 to TRBJ2-5; 8 bases fit TRBD1. Trimming removed 4 bases from V and 1 base from J; junction bases left unmatched: 8. Germline V gene data show CDR1 as SGHTA and CDR2 as FQGNSA. The CDR3 extends over 16 amino acids. The CDR3 reads CASSSRTGMTQETQYF. CDR3 nucleotides: TGTGCCAGCAGCTCCAGGACAGGGATGACCCAAGAGACCCAGTACTTC.

In its sample, this clonotype was seen once. The chain links TRBV2 to TRBJ1-6, with 7 bases lining up with TRBD1. This CDR3 has 16 residues. The germline V gene has CDR1 SNHLY and CDR2 FYNNEI. The V and J ends lost 6 bases and 9 bases, in that order; junction bases with no gene match: 14. The DNA for the CDR3 is TGTGCCAGCAGATCTCCCGGGACAGACACTGTTTCACCCCTCCACTTT. Residues: CASRSPGTDTVSPLHF.